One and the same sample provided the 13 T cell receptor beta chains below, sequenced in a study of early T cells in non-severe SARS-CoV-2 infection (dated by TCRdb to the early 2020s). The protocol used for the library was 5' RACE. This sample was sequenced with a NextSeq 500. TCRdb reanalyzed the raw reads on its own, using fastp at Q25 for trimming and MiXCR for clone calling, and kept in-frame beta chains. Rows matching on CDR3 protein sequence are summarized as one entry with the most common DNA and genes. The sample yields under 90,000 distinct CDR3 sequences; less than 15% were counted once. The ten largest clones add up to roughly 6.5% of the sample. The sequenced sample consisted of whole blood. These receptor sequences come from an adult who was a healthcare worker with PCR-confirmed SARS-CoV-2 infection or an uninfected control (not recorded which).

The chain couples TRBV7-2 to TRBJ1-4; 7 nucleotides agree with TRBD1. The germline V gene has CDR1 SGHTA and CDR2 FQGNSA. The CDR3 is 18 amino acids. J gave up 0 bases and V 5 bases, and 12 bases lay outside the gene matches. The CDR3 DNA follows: TGTGCCAGCAGCAGCCAAGTGGGACAGTCTGCAACTAATGAAAAACTGTTTTTT. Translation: CASSSQVGQSATNEKLFF.

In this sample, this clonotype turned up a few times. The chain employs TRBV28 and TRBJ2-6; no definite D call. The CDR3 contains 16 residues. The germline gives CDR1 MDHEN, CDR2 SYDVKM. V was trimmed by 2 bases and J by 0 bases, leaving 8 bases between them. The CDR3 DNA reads TGTGCCAGCAGTTTAGAACAGTACTCTGGGGCCAACGTCCTGACTTTC. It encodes CASSLEQYSGANVLTF. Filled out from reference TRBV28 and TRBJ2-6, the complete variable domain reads DVKVTQSSRYLVKRTGEKVFLECVQDMDHENMFWYRQDPGLGLRLIYFSYDVKMKEKGDIPEGYSVSREKKERFSLILESASTNQTSMYLCASSLEQYSGANVLTFGAGSRLTVL.

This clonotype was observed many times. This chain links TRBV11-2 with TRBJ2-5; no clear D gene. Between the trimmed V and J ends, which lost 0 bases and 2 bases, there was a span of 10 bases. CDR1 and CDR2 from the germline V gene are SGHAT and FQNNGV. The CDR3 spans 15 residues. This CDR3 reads CASSLEASKQETQYF. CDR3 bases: TGTGCCAGCAGCTTAGAGGCTTCTAAACAAGAGACCCAGTACTTC.

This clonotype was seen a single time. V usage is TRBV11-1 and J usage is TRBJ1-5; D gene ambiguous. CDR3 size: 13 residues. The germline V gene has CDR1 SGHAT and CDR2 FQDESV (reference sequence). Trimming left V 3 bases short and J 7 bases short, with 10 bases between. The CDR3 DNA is TGTGCCAGCAGCTTCGGGGAGGGCCAGCCCCAGCATTTT. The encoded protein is CASSFGEGQPQHF.

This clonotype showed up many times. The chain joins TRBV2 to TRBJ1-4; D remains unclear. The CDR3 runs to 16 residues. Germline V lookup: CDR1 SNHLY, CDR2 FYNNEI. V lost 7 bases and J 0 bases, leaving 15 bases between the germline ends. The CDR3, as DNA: TGTGCCAGCAACATTCGGGGTACTGCAACTAATGAAAAACTGTTTTTT. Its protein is CASNIRGTATNEKLFF.

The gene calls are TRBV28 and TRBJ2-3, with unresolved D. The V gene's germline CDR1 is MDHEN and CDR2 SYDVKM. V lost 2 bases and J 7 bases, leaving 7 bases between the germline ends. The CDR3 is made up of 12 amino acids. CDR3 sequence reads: CASSLETYTQYF. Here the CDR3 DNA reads TGTGCCAGCAGTTTAGAGACTTATACGCAGTATTTT.

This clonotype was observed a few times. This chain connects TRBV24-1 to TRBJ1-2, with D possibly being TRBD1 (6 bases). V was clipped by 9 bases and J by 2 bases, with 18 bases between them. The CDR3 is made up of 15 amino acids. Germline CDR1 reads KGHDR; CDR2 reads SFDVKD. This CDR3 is CATSPGHGFNYGYTF. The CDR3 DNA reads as TGTGCCACCTCGCCGGGACACGGATTCAACTATGGCTACACCTTC.

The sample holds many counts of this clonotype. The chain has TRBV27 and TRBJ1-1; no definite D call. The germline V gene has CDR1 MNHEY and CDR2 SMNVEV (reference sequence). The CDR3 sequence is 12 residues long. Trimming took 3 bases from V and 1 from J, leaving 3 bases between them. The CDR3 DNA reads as TGTGCCAGCAGTTTTAGGAACACTGAAGCTTTCTTT. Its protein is CASSFRNTEAFF.

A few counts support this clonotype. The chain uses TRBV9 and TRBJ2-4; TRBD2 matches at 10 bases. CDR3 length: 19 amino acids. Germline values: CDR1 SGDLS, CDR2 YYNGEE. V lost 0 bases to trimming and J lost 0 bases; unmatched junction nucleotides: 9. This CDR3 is CASSVGASGGPIAKNIQYF. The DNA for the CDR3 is TGTGCCAGCAGCGTAGGAGCTAGCGGGGGCCCCATAGCCAAAAACATTCAGTACTTC.

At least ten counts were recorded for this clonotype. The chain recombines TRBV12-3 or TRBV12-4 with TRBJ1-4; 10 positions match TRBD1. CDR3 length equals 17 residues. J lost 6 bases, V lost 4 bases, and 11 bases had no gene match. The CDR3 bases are TGTGCCAGCAGTTCGCCCGACAGGGGGCTATGGGATGAAAAACTGTTTTTT. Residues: CASSSPDRGLWDEKLFF.

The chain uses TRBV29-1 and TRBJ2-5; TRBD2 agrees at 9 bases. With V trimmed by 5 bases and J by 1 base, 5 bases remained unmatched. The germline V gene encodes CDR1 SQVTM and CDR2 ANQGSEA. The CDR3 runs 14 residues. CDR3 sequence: CSVSTSGSQETQYF. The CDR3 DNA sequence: TGCAGCGTTTCCACTAGCGGGTCCCAAGAGACCCAGTACTTC. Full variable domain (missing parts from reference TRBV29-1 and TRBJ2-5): SAVISQKPSRDICQRGTSLTIQCQVDSQVTMMFWYRQQPGQSLTLIATANQGSEATYESGFVIDKFPISRPNLTFSTLTVSNMSPEDSSIYLCSVSTSGSQETQYFGPGTRLLVL.

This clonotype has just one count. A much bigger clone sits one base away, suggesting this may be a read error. The CDR3 loop reads CAARAGGLHTGELFF. The CDR3 DNA is TGTGCCGCCCGCGCCGGGGGCTTGCACACCGGGGAGCTGTTTTTT. This chain uses TRBV24-1 with TRBJ2-2; D may match TRBD1 or TRBD2 (6 bases each). The CDR3 is 15 amino acids. CDR1 is KGHDR and CDR2 is SFDVKD in the germline V gene. Trimming took off 12 bases at V and 3 bases at J, with 19 bases between the two ends.

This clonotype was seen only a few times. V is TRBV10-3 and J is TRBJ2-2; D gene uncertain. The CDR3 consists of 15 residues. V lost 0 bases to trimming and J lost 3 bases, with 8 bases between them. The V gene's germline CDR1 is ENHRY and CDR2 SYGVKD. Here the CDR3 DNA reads TGTGCCATCAGTGAGTCGTTCAGGTACACCGGGGAGCTGTTTTTT. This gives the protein CAISESFRYTGELFF.